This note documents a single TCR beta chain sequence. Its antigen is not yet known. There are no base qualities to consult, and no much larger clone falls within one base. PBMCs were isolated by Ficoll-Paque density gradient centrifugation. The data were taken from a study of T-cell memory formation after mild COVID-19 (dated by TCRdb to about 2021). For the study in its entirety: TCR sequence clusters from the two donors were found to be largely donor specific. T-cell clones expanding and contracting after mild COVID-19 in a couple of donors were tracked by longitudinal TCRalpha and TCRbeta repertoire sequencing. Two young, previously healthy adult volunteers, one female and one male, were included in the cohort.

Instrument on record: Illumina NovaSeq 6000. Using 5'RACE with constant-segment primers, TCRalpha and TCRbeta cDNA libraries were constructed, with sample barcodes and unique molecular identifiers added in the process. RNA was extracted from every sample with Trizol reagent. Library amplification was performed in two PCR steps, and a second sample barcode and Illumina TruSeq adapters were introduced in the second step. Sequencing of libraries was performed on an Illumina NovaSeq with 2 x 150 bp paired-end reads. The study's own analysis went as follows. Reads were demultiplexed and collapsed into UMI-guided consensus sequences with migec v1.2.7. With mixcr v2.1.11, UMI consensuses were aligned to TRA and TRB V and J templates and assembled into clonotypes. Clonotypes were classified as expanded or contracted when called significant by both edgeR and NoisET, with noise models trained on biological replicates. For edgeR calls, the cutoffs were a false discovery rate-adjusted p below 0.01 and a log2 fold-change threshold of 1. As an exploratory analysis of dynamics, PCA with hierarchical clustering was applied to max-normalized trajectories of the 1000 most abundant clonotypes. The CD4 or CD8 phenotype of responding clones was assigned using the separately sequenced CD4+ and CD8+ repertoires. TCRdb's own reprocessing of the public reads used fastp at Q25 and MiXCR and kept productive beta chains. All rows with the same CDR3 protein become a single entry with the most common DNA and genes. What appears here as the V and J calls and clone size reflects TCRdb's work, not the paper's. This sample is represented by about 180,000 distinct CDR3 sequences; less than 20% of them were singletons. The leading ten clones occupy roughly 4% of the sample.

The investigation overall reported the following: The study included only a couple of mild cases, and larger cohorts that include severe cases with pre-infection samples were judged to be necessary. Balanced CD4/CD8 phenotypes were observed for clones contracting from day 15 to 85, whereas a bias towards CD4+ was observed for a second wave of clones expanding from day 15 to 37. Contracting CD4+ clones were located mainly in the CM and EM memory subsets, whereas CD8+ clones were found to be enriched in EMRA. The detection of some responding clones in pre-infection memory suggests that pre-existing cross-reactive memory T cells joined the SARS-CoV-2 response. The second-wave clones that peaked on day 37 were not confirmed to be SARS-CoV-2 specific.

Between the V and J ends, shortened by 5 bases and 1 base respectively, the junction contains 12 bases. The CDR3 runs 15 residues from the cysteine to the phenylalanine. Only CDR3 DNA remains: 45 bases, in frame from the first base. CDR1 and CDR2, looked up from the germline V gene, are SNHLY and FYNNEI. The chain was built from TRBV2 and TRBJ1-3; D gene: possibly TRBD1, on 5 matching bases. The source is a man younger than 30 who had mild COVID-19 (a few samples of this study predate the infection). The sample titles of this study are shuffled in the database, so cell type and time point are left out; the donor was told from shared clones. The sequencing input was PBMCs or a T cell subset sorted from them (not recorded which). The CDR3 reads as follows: CASSIGAVSGNTIYF. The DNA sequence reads TGTGCCAGCAGTATAGGGGCGGTTTCTGGAAACACCATATATTTT.